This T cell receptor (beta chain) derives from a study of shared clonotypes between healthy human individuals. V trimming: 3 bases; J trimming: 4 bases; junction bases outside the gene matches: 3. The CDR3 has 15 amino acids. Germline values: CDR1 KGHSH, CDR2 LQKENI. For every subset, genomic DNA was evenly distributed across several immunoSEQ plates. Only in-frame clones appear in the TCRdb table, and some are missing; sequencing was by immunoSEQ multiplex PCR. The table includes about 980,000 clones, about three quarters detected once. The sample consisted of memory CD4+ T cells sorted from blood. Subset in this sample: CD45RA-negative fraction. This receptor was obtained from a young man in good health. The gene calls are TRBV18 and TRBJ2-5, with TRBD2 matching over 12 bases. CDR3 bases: TGTGCCAGCTCACCGGCTAGCGGGAGGGGAGAGACCCAGTACTTC. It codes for CASSPASGRGETQYF.